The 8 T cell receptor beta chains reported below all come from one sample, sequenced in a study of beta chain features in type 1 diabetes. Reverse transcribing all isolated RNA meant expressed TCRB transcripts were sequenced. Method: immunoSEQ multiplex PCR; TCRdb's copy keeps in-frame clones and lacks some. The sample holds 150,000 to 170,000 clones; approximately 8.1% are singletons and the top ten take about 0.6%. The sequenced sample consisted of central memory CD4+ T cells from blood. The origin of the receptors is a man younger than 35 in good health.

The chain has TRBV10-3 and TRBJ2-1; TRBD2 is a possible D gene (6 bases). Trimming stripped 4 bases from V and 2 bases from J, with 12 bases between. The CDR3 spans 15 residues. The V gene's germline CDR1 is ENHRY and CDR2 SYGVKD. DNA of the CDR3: TGTGCCATCAGTGGAGGGCCGGGAGCCTACAATGAGCAGTTCTTC. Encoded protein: CAISGGPGAYNEQFF.

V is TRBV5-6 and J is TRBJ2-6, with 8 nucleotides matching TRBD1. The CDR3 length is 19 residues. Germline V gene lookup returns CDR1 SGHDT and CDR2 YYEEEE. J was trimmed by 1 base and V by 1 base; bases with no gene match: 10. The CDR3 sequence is CASSLMTQQGASGANVLTF. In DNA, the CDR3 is TGTGCCAGCAGCTTGATGACGCAGCAGGGGGCATCTGGGGCCAACGTCCTGACTTTC.

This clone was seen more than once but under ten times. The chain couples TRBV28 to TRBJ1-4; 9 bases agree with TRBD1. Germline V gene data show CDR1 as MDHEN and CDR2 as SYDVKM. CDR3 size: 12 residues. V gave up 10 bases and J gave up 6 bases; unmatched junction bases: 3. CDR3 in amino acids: CAIRQGDEKLFF. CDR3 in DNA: TGTGCCATACGACAGGGGGATGAAAAACTGTTTTTT. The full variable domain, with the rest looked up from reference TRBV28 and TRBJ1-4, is DVKVTQSSRYLVKRTGEKVFLECVQDMDHENMFWYRQDPGLGLRLIYFSYDVKMKEKGDIPEGYSVSREKKERFSLILESASTNQTSMYLCAIRQGDEKLFFGSGTQLSVL.

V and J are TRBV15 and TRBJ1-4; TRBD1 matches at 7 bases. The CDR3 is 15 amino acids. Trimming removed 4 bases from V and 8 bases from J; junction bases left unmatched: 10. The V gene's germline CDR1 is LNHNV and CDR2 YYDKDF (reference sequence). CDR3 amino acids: CATSKEGAGEEKLFF. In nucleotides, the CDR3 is TGTGCCACCAGCAAAGAGGGGGCGGGGGAAGAAAAACTGTTTTTT.

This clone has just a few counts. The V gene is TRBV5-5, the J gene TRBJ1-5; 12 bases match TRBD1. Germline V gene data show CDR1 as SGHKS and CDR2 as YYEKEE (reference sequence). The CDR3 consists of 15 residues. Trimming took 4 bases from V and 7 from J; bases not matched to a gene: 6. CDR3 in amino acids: CASSPGTGGRQPQHF. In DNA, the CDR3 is TGTGCCAGCAGCCCCGGGACAGGGGGCAGACAGCCCCAGCATTTT.

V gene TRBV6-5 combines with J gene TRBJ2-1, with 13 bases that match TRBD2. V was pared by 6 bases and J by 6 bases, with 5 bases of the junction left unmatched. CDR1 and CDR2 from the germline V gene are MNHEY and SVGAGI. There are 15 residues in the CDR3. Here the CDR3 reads CASRPTSGGRNEQFF. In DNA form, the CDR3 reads TGTGCCAGCAGGCCGACTAGCGGGGGGCGCAATGAGCAGTTCTTC.

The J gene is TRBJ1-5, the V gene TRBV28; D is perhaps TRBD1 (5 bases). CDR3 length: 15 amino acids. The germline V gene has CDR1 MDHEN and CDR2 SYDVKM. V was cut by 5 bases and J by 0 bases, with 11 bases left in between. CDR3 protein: CASSGHLYSNQPQHF. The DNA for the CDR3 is TGTGCCAGCAGTGGACACCTTTATAGCAATCAGCCCCAGCATTTT.

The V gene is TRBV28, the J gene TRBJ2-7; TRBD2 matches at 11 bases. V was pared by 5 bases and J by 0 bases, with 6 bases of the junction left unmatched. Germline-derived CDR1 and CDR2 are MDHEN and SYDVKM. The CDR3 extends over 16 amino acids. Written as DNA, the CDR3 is TGTGCCAGCAGTGGGGGGACTAGCGGATTCTCCTACGAGCAGTACTTC. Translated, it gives CASSGGTSGFSYEQYF. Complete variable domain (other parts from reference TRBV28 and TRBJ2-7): DVKVTQSSRYLVKRTGEKVFLECVQDMDHENMFWYRQDPGLGLRLIYFSYDVKMKEKGDIPEGYSVSREKKERFSLILESASTNQTSMYLCASSGGTSGFSYEQYFGPGTRLTVT.